The clone carrying this T cell receptor (beta chain) was seen once. Its antigen is unknown. A junction end diverges from the germline sequence, so it may reflect a read error. The data derive from a study of OX40 agonist ivuxolimab in advanced cancers. Whole-study context: Patients were given ivuxolimab, an antibody that agonizes OX40 (CD134). While on treatment, patients had intravenous ivuxolimab at 0.01 to 10 mg/kg every 2 weeks. Prior anti-PD-1, anti-PD-L1 or anti-CTLA-4 therapy did not bar entry, and approximately 43% had some. Study-level results: CD8+ T cells showed, on average, more clonal expansion than CD4+ cells.

Clones were sequenced by immunoSEQ multiplex PCR, and TCRdb holds only the in-frame ones, with some missing. The sample carries fewer than 85,000 clones, approximately 86% recorded once. This CDR3 is built from 13 residues. Germline CDR1 is LGHNA and CDR2 is YSLEER. This sequence was found in an adult with an advanced solid tumor such as melanoma, head and neck, liver or kidney cancer. This sequence joins TRBV4-3 and TRBJ2-7; D gene uncertain. The sample in question was CD4+ or CD8+ T cells sorted from blood, obtained in a trial of the OX40 agonist ivuxolimab. CDR3 DNA sequence: TGCGCCAGCAGCCAAGATACGACATACGGGCAGTACTTC. Translated, it gives CASSQDTTYGQYF.